The source of this T cell receptor beta chain is a study of T cell responses to AZD1222 COVID-19 vaccine. Only in-frame clones appear in the TCRdb table, and some are missing; sequencing was by immunoSEQ multiplex PCR. The table includes some 150,000 clones, 80% to 95% detected once. Findings and caveats of the study: Donors skewed white British and female; clonal diversity was possibly underestimated.

This clone was detected only a few times. Its antigen remains unknown. The TCR originated in an adult in good health. The specimen was peripheral blood, collected on day 0 of MenACWY control vaccination.

The CDR3: CASNWGGEEAFF. CDR3 coding DNA: TGTGCCAGCAACTGGGGTGGCGAAGAAGCTTTCTTT. V gene TRBV2 combines with J gene TRBJ1-1; no definite D call. This CDR3 comprises 12 residues. Deletions cut 7 bases from V and 8 bases from J, with 14 bases between. Germline V gene data show CDR1 as SNHLY and CDR2 as FYNNEI.